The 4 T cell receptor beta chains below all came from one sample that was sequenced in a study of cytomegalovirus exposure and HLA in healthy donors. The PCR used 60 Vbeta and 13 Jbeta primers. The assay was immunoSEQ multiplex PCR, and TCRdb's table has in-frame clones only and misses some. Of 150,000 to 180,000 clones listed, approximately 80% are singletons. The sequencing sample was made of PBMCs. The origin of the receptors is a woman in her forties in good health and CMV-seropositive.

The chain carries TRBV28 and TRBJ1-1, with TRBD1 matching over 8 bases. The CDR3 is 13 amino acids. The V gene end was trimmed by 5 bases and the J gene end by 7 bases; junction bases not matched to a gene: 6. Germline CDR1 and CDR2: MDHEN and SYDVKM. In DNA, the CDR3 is TGTGCCAGCAGTCCCGGGACAGGCCTTGAAGCTTTCTTT. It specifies CASSPGTGLEAFF.

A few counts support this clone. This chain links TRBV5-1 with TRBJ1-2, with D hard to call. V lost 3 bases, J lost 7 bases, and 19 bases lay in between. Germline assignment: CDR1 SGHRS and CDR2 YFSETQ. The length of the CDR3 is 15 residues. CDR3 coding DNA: TGCGCCAGCAGCTCCTTGGCGGGGTGGGTGACTGGCTACACCTTC. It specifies CASSSLAGWVTGYTF. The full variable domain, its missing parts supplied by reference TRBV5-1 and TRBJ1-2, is KAGVTQTPRYLIKTRGQQVTLSCSPISGHRSVSWYQQTPGQGLQFLFEYFSETQRNKGNFPGRFSGRQFSNSRSEMNVSTLELGDSALYLCASSSLAGWVTGYTFGSGTRLTVV.

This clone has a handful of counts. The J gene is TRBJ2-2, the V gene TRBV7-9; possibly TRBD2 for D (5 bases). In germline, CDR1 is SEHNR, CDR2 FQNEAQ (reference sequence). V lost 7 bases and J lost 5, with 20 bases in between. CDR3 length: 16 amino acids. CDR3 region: CASILLAAAETGELFF. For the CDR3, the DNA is TGTGCCAGCATCCTCCTAGCTGCCGCAGAGACCGGGGAGCTGTTTTTT.

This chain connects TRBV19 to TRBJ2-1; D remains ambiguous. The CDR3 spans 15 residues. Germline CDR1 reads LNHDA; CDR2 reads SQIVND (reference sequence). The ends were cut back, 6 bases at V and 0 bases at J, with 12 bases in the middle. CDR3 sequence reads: CASSRTRSSYNEQFF. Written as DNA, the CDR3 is TGTGCCAGTAGCCGAACTCGTAGCTCCTACAATGAGCAGTTCTTC. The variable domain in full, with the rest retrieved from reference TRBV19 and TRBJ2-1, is DGGITQSPKYLFRKEGQNVTLSCEQNLNHDAMYWYRQDPGQGLRLIYYSQIVNDFQKGDIAEGYSVSREKKESFPLTVTSAQKNPTAFYLCASSRTRSSYNEQFFGPGTRLTVL.